This T cell receptor gamma chain was captured by sequencing in a study of Vδ1+ human thymocytes. The CDR3 extends over 15 amino acids. The V and J ends lost 0 bases and 1 base, in that order; junction bases with no gene match: 6. Germline CDR1 and CDR2: VENAVY and YDSYNSRV. Regarding the study as a whole: Thymic TRG and TRD repertoires appeared highly polyclonal, with Gaussian CDR3 length distributions.

With regard to this clone: Antigen: not known.

The template was reverse-transcribed extracted RNA. CDR3 amplicons came from multiplex PCR with pooled V-gene forward and constant-region reverse primers. TCRdb reprocessed the multiplex PCR reads through CATT. The sample lists roughly 9,300 gamma-chain clones, approximately 51% seen once, with 1.4% to 1.5% in the top ten. The sequence was obtained from a girl under three years old who had congenital heart surgery. Material: Vdelta1+ gamma-delta thymocytes from the thymus. Indicated subset: FACS-sorted CD3+ TCRalphabeta- TCRVdelta1+ TCRVdelta2- thymocytes. This chain joins TRGV8 and TRGJ1 or TRGJ2. TCRdb gives no J gene; it was assigned here by matching the DNA to germline. The CDR3 sequence: CATWDRGLNYYKKLF. CDR3 DNA sequence: TGTGCCACCTGGGATAGGGGCCTAAATTATTATAAGAAACTCTTT.